This TCR beta chain was sequenced for a study of CD4 T cells in relation to SARS-CoV-2 and coronaviruses. Background on the study: TCR beta CDR3s were sequenced after approximately ten-day antigen culture of PBMCs. Controls used an HIV-1 Nef peptide pool or no peptide.

Clones were read by immunoSEQ multiplex PCR, and TCRdb kept only the in-frame ones, dropping some. The data contain 26,000 or so clones, roughly 76% of them singletons. Points on this clone: Its target is unknown.

Before the COVID-19 pandemic, during about 2010-2018, CD4+ T cells were taken from unexposed donors. The cells were cultured for 10 days before CD4+ T cells were isolated. As cell numbers allowed, unexposed-donor CD4+ T cells faced SARS-CoV-2 S/N and four cold-coronavirus spikes. Cultures held some 1.8 million PBMCs per well with around 10 IU/ml IL-2. The CDR3 sequence is 15 residues long. The V gene lost 1 base and the J gene lost 0 bases, with 9 bases spanning the gap. Looked up from germline, CDR1 is SGDLS and CDR2 is YYNGEE. The sample consisted of CD4+ T cells from PBMCs, cultured in vitro. The chain employs TRBV9 and TRBJ2-3, with D perhaps TRBD2 (5 bases). This clonotype was sampled from a human donor in good health. The CDR3, as DNA: TGTGCCAGCAGCGTATCTCCGGGAAGCACAGATACGCAGTATTTT. Amino acid sequence: CASSVSPGSTDTQYF.